This T cell receptor (beta chain) comes out of a study of cytomegalovirus exposure and HLA in healthy donors. In the study overall: T cells numbering about 179 million yielded approximately 120 million unique TCR beta sequences in an earlier analysis. Across some 400 genotyped donors, 81% landed in the Caucasian-associated ancestry cluster.

With respect to this clone: What it recognizes is unknown.

Broader study findings: Later on, analysis showed that most CMV-associated TCR beta chains appeared to be HLA-restricted. A later analysis linked a missense DCLRE1C variant to TCR beta V- and J-gene trimming.

CDR3 length: 14 amino acids. CDR1 MNHNY and CDR2 SVGAGI come from the germline V gene (reference sequence). V lost 2 bases and J lost 1, with 8 bases in between. The PCR made use of 60 Vbeta and 13 Jbeta primers. Produced via immunoSEQ multiplex PCR; TCRdb's table is partial and in-frame only. Its clone listing holds about 60,000 clones. This sequence joins TRBV6-6 and TRBJ1-2; tentative D call: TRBD1 (6 bases). Material: PBMCs. This receptor was identified in a man over 45 in good health and CMV-seropositive. The CDR3 loop is CASSYEGVNYGYTF. CDR3 DNA: TGTGCCAGCAGTTACGAGGGGGTTAACTATGGCTACACCTTC.